The rows below give T cell receptor beta chains drawn from one sample of a study of blood T cell repertoires in COVID-19. Assay used: immunoSEQ multiplex PCR; TCRdb lists only in-frame clones, some missing. The table records approximately 90,000 clones, 75% to 90% of them present only once. Source material: peripheral blood. Receptors originate from a man aged 55 to 70 with acute or convalescent COVID-19. Each CDR3 is given with its conserved first and last residue. Fields, in order: J gene, D gene, clone size, V gene, CDR3 DNA, CDR3 protein. The D gene is left open where the match is weak. Size values are once, few and many counts, or a class for expanded clones, and some rows have none.

j_gene: TRBJ2-1; d_gene: TRBD2; abundance: NA; v_gene: TRBV12-3/TRBV12-4; CDR3nt: TGTGCCAGCAGTACCGCGGGACTAGCAGTGTTCTTC; CDR3aa: CASSTAGLAVFF
j_gene: TRBJ1-6; d_gene: NA; abundance: NA; v_gene: TRBV6-2/TRBV6-3; CDR3nt: TGTGCCAGCAGTTTTACGGGGAGGAATTCACCCCTCCACTTT; CDR3aa: CASSFTGRNSPLHF
j_gene: TRBJ2-7; d_gene: TRBD1; abundance: NA; v_gene: TRBV6-5; CDR3nt: TGTGCCAGCAGCCGGGGACAGGGGGCCTCCTACGAGCAGTACTTC; CDR3aa: CASSRGQGASYEQYF
j_gene: TRBJ1-2; d_gene: NA; abundance: NA; v_gene: TRBV3-1/TRBV3-2; CDR3nt: TGTGCCAGCAGCCAAGAATCATGGAGAGGCTACACCTTC; CDR3aa: CASSQESWRGYTF
j_gene: TRBJ2-2; d_gene: TRBD2; abundance: NA; v_gene: TRBV7-2; CDR3nt: TGTGCCAGCAGCTTAGAGCTAGCGGGGGCCGCGAACACCGGGGAGCTGTTTTTT; CDR3aa: CASSLELAGAANTGELFF
j_gene: TRBJ2-7; d_gene: NA; abundance: few; v_gene: TRBV5-6; CDR3nt: TGTGCCAGCAGCTCAGCCTACGAGCAGTACTTC; CDR3aa: CASSSAYEQYF
j_gene: TRBJ1-2; d_gene: TRBD1; abundance: NA; v_gene: TRBV19; CDR3nt: TGTGCCAGTAGTATCGCGACAGGGGTCGGGTATGGCTACACCTTC; CDR3aa: CASSIATGVGYGYTF
j_gene: TRBJ1-4; d_gene: NA; abundance: NA; v_gene: TRBV28; CDR3nt: TGTGCCAGCAGTTTACCGGGGGGTGAAAAACTGTTTTTT; CDR3aa: CASSLPGGEKLFF
j_gene: TRBJ2-7; d_gene: TRBD2; abundance: NA; v_gene: TRBV7-8; CDR3nt: TGTGCCAGCAGCCTACCTACTAGCGGGGCCTACGAGCAGTACTTC; CDR3aa: CASSLPTSGAYEQYF
j_gene: TRBJ2-2; d_gene: TRBD1; abundance: once; v_gene: TRBV7-2; CDR3nt: TGTGCCAGCAAAGACAGGGTCAACACCGGGGAGCTGTTTTTT; CDR3aa: CASKDRVNTGELFF
j_gene: TRBJ1-5; d_gene: TRBD1; abundance: NA; v_gene: TRBV7-2; CDR3nt: TGTGCCAGCAGCCCCCAGACAGGGAAAGCCCAGCATTTT; CDR3aa: CASSPQTGKAQHF
j_gene: TRBJ1-4; d_gene: TRBD1; abundance: few; v_gene: TRBV19; CDR3nt: TGTGCCAGTAGTACTATCCGGGACAGGGGTGAAAAACTGTTTTTT; CDR3aa: CASSTIRDRGEKLFF
j_gene: TRBJ1-2; d_gene: TRBD1; abundance: NA; v_gene: TRBV4-3; CDR3nt: TGCGCCAGCAGCCAGGCGACAGGGCATGATTTCTATGGCTACACCTTC; CDR3aa: CASSQATGHDFYGYTF
j_gene: TRBJ2-1; d_gene: TRBD2; abundance: NA; v_gene: TRBV7-6; CDR3nt: TGTGCCAGCAGCTTAGCCTCACTAGCGGGAGGAGGCAATGAGCAGTTCTTC; CDR3aa: CASSLASLAGGGNEQFF
j_gene: TRBJ1-1; d_gene: TRBD1; abundance: NA; v_gene: TRBV4-1; CDR3nt: TGCGCCAGCAGCCAAGAGCAGGGGGCTGAAGCTTTCTTT; CDR3aa: CASSQEQGAEAFF
j_gene: TRBJ2-7; d_gene: NA; abundance: NA; v_gene: TRBV3-1/TRBV3-2; CDR3nt: TGTGCCAGCAGCCAAACAGGTGACAGGAGCTCCTACGAGCAGTACTTC; CDR3aa: CASSQTGDRSSYEQYF
j_gene: TRBJ1-5; d_gene: NA; abundance: NA; v_gene: TRBV10-3; CDR3nt: TGTGCCATCAGTGATCTGGGGACTGATCAGCCCCAGCATTTT; CDR3aa: CAISDLGTDQPQHF
j_gene: TRBJ2-1; d_gene: TRBD1; abundance: NA; v_gene: TRBV2; CDR3nt: TGTGCCAGCAGTGGGGGCTATAACAGGGGTGAGCAGTTCTTC; CDR3aa: CASSGGYNRGEQFF
j_gene: TRBJ2-2; d_gene: NA; abundance: NA; v_gene: TRBV7-9; CDR3nt: TGTGCCAGCAGCCCTAGGTCGGGTCCAAACACCGGGGAGCTGTTTTTT; CDR3aa: CASSPRSGPNTGELFF
j_gene: TRBJ2-1; d_gene: TRBD2; abundance: NA; v_gene: TRBV5-1; CDR3nt: TGCGCCAGCAGTTTAGGGACTAGCGGAGATCTTGAGCAGTTCTTC; CDR3aa: CASSLGTSGDLEQFF
j_gene: TRBJ2-3; d_gene: TRBD2; abundance: NA; v_gene: TRBV6-6; CDR3nt: TGTGCCAGCAGACTGACTAGCGGGGGCACAGATACGCAGTATTTT; CDR3aa: CASRLTSGGTDTQYF
j_gene: TRBJ1-2; d_gene: TRBD1; abundance: NA; v_gene: TRBV11-2; CDR3nt: TGTGCCAGCAGCCACCTTACACAGGGGGCGGGCGGCTACACCTTC; CDR3aa: CASSHLTQGAGGYTF
j_gene: TRBJ1-5; d_gene: TRBD1; abundance: once; v_gene: TRBV9; CDR3nt: TGTGCCAGCAGCGACCGGGACAGATATCAGCCCCAGCATTTT; CDR3aa: CASSDRDRYQPQHF
j_gene: TRBJ1-3; d_gene: NA; abundance: NA; v_gene: TRBV29-1; CDR3nt: TGCAGCGTAACAGGCTCTGGAAACACCATATATTTT; CDR3aa: CSVTGSGNTIYF
j_gene: TRBJ2-7; d_gene: NA; abundance: NA; v_gene: TRBV30; CDR3nt: TGTGCCTGGAGGCGGGACTACGAGCAGTACTTC; CDR3aa: CAWRRDYEQYF
j_gene: TRBJ2-1; d_gene: TRBD1; abundance: few; v_gene: TRBV5-1; CDR3nt: TGCGCCAGCAGCGTGGGACAGGGGGCCAATGAGCAGTTCTTC; CDR3aa: CASSVGQGANEQFF
j_gene: TRBJ1-1; d_gene: TRBD1; abundance: NA; v_gene: TRBV14; CDR3nt: TGTGCCAGCAGCCATCACCTAGGGGGCATGAACACTGAAGCTTTCTTT; CDR3aa: CASSHHLGGMNTEAFF
j_gene: TRBJ1-2; d_gene: TRBD1; abundance: NA; v_gene: TRBV19; CDR3nt: TGTGCCAGTAGTACGAGTTTCCCGGGACAGGGATCCTGGGGCTACACCTTC; CDR3aa: CASSTSFPGQGSWGYTF
j_gene: TRBJ1-2; d_gene: NA; abundance: NA; v_gene: TRBV19; CDR3nt: TGTGCCAGTAGCGGCGGCTATGGCTACACCTTC; CDR3aa: CASSGGYGYTF
j_gene: TRBJ2-3; d_gene: TRBD1; abundance: NA; v_gene: TRBV24-1; CDR3nt: TGTGCCACCAGTGACCGAGGACAGGGGACAGATACGCAGTATTTT; CDR3aa: CATSDRGQGTDTQYF
j_gene: TRBJ1-2; d_gene: TRBD1; abundance: NA; v_gene: TRBV27; CDR3nt: TGTGCCAGCAGTTTAGCCACAGGGGTTGGCTATGGCTACACCTTC; CDR3aa: CASSLATGVGYGYTF
j_gene: TRBJ2-1; d_gene: NA; abundance: NA; v_gene: TRBV3-1/TRBV3-2; CDR3nt: TGTGCCAGCAGCCAAGCGGTGGGCCCCTACAATGAGCAGTTCTTC; CDR3aa: CASSQAVGPYNEQFF
j_gene: TRBJ2-7; d_gene: TRBD2; abundance: few; v_gene: TRBV7-2; CDR3nt: TGTGCCAGCAAACTAGCGGGGGGCCACGAGCAGTACTTC; CDR3aa: CASKLAGGHEQYF
j_gene: TRBJ1-4; d_gene: NA; abundance: NA; v_gene: TRBV5-5; CDR3nt: TGTGCCAGCAGCCCGGAACCCCAGACTTTAGAAAAACTGTTTTTT; CDR3aa: CASSPEPQTLEKLFF
j_gene: TRBJ2-5; d_gene: NA; abundance: NA; v_gene: TRBV5-1; CDR3nt: TGCGCCAGCAGCAGGGGACACGCCCAAGAGACCCAGTACTTC; CDR3aa: CASSRGHAQETQYF
j_gene: TRBJ2-7; d_gene: NA; abundance: NA; v_gene: TRBV7-8; CDR3nt: TGTGCCAGCACCTTCGGTGGCAGGAGGGGCTCCTACGAGCAGTACTTC; CDR3aa: CASTFGGRRGSYEQYF
j_gene: TRBJ2-1; d_gene: NA; abundance: NA; v_gene: TRBV3-1/TRBV3-2; CDR3nt: TGTGCCAGCAGGGGGGACGGGAGCTCCTACAATGAGCAGTTCTTC; CDR3aa: CASRGDGSSYNEQFF
j_gene: TRBJ1-2; d_gene: NA; abundance: few; v_gene: TRBV28; CDR3nt: TGTGCCAGCAGTCCGGTAGCGTTATTGCATGGCTACACCTTC; CDR3aa: CASSPVALLHGYTF
j_gene: TRBJ1-1; d_gene: NA; abundance: NA; v_gene: TRBV7-6; CDR3nt: TGTGCCAGCAGCTTAGTTGAGGGCCGCACTGAAGCTTTCTTT; CDR3aa: CASSLVEGRTEAFF
j_gene: TRBJ2-2; d_gene: TRBD2; abundance: NA; v_gene: TRBV19; CDR3nt: TGTGCCAGTAGTGACCTGGTCGGGGGGGCGGACACCGGGGAGCTGTTTTTT; CDR3aa: CASSDLVGGADTGELFF
j_gene: TRBJ2-3; d_gene: NA; abundance: once; v_gene: TRBV12-5; CDR3nt: TGTACCTCTTCCAGGGGTCGCACAGATACGCAGTATTTT; CDR3aa: CTSSRGRTDTQYF
j_gene: TRBJ1-5; d_gene: NA; abundance: NA; v_gene: TRBV5-6; CDR3nt: TGTGCCAGCAGCTTGTCCGCAGGGTGGGACAATCAGCCCCAGCATTTT; CDR3aa: CASSLSAGWDNQPQHF
j_gene: TRBJ2-4; d_gene: NA; abundance: NA; v_gene: TRBV9; CDR3nt: TGTGCCAGCAGCGCCCAGGGGATTGGGGGCATTCAGTACTTC; CDR3aa: CASSAQGIGGIQYF
j_gene: TRBJ1-1; d_gene: TRBD1; abundance: once; v_gene: TRBV29-1; CDR3nt: TGCAGCGTTGCCCGGGACAGTCGTTCAGTGGCTTTCTTT; CDR3aa: CSVARDSRSVAFF
j_gene: TRBJ1-3; d_gene: NA; abundance: NA; v_gene: TRBV2; CDR3nt: TGTGCCAGCAGCCCTACAGGGAGCTCTGGAAACACCATATATTTT; CDR3aa: CASSPTGSSGNTIYF
j_gene: TRBJ2-7; d_gene: NA; abundance: NA; v_gene: TRBV5-6; CDR3nt: TGTGCCAGCAGCTCCACAAGTTTCTACGAGCAGTACTTC; CDR3aa: CASSSTSFYEQYF
j_gene: TRBJ2-1; d_gene: NA; abundance: NA; v_gene: TRBV19; CDR3nt: TGTGCCAGTAGTATATTCCCCAAATACAATGAGCAGTTCTTC; CDR3aa: CASSIFPKYNEQFF
j_gene: TRBJ2-5; d_gene: NA; abundance: NA; v_gene: TRBV29-1; CDR3nt: TGCAGCGTTGACTTGGGGCAGGGGGAGACCCAGTACTTC; CDR3aa: CSVDLGQGETQYF
j_gene: TRBJ1-4; d_gene: NA; abundance: NA; v_gene: TRBV11-2; CDR3nt: TGTGCCAGCAGCCCCCGTGGGGTGGGGAGATCAACTAATGAAAAACTGTTTTTT; CDR3aa: CASSPRGVGRSTNEKLFF
j_gene: TRBJ1-3; d_gene: TRBD1; abundance: NA; v_gene: TRBV18; CDR3nt: TGTGCCAGCTCACCACCCGGACAGGGATCGTCTGGAAACACCATATATTTT; CDR3aa: CASSPPGQGSSGNTIYF
j_gene: TRBJ1-2; d_gene: NA; abundance: NA; v_gene: TRBV2; CDR3nt: TGTGCCAGCAGTGGCGACTCATATGGCTACACCTTC; CDR3aa: CASSGDSYGYTF
j_gene: TRBJ1-2; d_gene: NA; abundance: NA; v_gene: TRBV5-6; CDR3nt: TGTGCCAGCAGCAACAGAGCGGGGCCCTCAGGGGGCTACACCTTC; CDR3aa: CASSNRAGPSGGYTF
j_gene: TRBJ1-4; d_gene: TRBD1; abundance: NA; v_gene: TRBV29-1; CDR3nt: TGCAGCGTCGCAGGGGGAACTAATGAAAAACTGTTTTTT; CDR3aa: CSVAGGTNEKLFF
j_gene: TRBJ2-7; d_gene: NA; abundance: NA; v_gene: TRBV12-3/TRBV12-4; CDR3nt: TGTGCCAGCAGTTCCTCCGGGACAAACGAGCAGTACTTC; CDR3aa: CASSSSGTNEQYF
j_gene: TRBJ2-3; d_gene: TRBD2; abundance: NA; v_gene: TRBV4-1; CDR3nt: TGCGCCAGCAGCCAAGTACTAGCGGGAGGGCTAAGCACAGATACGCAGTATTTT; CDR3aa: CASSQVLAGGLSTDTQYF